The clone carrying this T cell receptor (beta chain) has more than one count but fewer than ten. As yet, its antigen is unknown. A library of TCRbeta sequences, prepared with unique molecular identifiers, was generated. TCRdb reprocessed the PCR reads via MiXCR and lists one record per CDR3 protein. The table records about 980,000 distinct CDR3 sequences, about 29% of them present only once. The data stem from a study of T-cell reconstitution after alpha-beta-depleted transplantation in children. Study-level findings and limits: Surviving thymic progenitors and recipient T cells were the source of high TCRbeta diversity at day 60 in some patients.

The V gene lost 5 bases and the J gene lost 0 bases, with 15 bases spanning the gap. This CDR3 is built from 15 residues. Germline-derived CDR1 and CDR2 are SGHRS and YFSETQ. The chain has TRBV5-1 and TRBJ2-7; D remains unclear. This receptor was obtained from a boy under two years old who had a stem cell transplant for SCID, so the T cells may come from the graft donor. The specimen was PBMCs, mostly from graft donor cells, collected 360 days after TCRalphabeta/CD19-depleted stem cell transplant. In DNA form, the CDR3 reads TGCGCCAGCAGTCGCGGTGAGGCGGACTCCTACGAGCAGTACTTC. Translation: CASSRGEADSYEQYF.